There are a few counts of the clone carrying this T cell receptor beta chain. The CDR3 contains 15 residues. Trimming stripped 1 base from V and 3 bases from J, with 7 bases between. Germline CDR1 and CDR2: MGHRA and YSYEKL. Profiled with immunoSEQ multiplex PCR; TCRdb holds only in-frame clones, not every one. The repertoire holds about 160,000 clones, with 75% to 90% as singletons. The sample is drawn from a study of cytomegalovirus exposure and HLA in healthy donors. The receptor was derived from a woman under 30 in good health and CMV-seronegative. The sample consisted of PBMCs. J is TRBJ1-6 and V is TRBV4-1, with a weak D call TRBD1 (6 bases). The CDR3 sequence: CASSQATGYNSPLHF. The DNA of the CDR3 is TGCGCCAGCAGCCAAGCGACAGGCTATAATTCACCCCTCCACTTT.